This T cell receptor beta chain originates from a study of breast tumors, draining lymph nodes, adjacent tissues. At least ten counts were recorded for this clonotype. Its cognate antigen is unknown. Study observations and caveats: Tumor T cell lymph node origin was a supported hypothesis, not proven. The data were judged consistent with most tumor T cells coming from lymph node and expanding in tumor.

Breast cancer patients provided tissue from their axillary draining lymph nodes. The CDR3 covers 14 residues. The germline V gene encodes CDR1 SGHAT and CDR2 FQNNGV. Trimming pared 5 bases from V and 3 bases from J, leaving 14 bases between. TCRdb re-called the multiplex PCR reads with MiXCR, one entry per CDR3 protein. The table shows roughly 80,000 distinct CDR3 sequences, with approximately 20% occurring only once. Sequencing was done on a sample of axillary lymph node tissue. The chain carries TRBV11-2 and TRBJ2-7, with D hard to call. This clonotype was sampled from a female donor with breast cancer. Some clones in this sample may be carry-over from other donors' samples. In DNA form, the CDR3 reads TGTGCCAGCAGCCCCTGGACGGTTGGCTACGAGCAGTACTTC. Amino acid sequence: CASSPWTVGYEQYF. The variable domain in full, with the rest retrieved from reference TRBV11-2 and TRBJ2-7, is EAGVAQSPRYKIIEKRQSVAFWCNPISGHATLYWYQQILGQGPKLLIQFQNNGVVDDSQLPKDRFSAERLKGVDSTLKIQPAKLEDSAVYLCASSPWTVGYEQYFGPGTRLTVT.